The T cell receptor beta chain under discussion was sequenced for a study of monozygotic twins with inflammatory bowel disease. Broader study findings: Resolution of different T cell subtypes was not achieved.

About this clonotype itself: Its antigen remains unidentified.

The CDR3 is 14 amino acids. CDR1 is MDHEN and CDR2 is SYDVKM in the germline V gene. Per donor, 2.5 ml of blood was collected and frozen. TCRdb processed the 5' RACE reads again and assigns one entry to each CDR3 protein, with no DNA. The sample features roughly 320,000 distinct CDR3 sequences, with 5.6% in its top ten. The receptor comes from a human donor with ulcerative colitis or Crohn's disease, or a healthy co-twin of an affected twin (not recorded which). The sequenced sample consisted of blood. V gene TRBV28 combines with J gene TRBJ2-7; the D gene TCRdb calls, TRBD1, cannot be checked with no DNA. The CDR3 is CASSFLGQVKEQYF.